Listed below are T cell receptor beta chains from one sample, sequenced in a study of T cell responses to AZD1222 COVID-19 vaccine. Libraries were prepared by immunoSEQ multiplex PCR; TCRdb keeps only in-frame clonotypes and omits some of them. The sample holds some 86,000 clones, around 92% seen once. Specimen: peripheral blood, collected on day 0 of AZD1222 vaccination. The receptors come from an adult in good health. Both conserved end residues are part of each CDR3. Each record gives: clone size, D gene, CDR3 length, J gene, V gene, CDR3 protein, CDR3 DNA. D genes are given only for firm matches. Not all rows give a size; the values are once, few, many and, for expanded clones, a class.

>-|-|11|TRBJ2-1|TRBV2
CASSVYNEQFF
TGTGCCAGCAGCGTGTACAATGAGCAGTTCTTC
>-|TRBD2|16|TRBJ2-5|TRBV10-1
CASSEGLAGGQETQYF
TGCGCCAGCAGTGAAGGACTAGCGGGAGGGCAAGAGACCCAGTACTTC
>-|TRBD1|16|TRBJ2-2|TRBV27
CASSFQDRPLTGELFF
TGTGCCAGCAGTTTTCAGGACAGGCCCCTGACCGGGGAGCTGTTTTTT
>-|-|14|TRBJ1-2|TRBV4-2
CASSPYGTNYGYTF
TGTGCCAGCAGCCCATACGGTACTAACTATGGCTACACCTTC
>-|-|14|TRBJ1-2|TRBV5-8
CASSPDSRIYGYTF
TGTGCCAGCAGCCCGGACAGCCGGATTTATGGCTACACCTTC
>-|-|13|TRBJ2-3|TRBV7-9
CASSLGGTDTQYF
TGTGCCAGCAGCTTAGGCGGCACAGATACGCAGTATTTT
>-|-|13|TRBJ2-3|TRBV21-1
CASSGAGRDTQYF
TGTGCCAGCAGCGGGGCGGGGAGGGATACGCAGTATTTT
>once|-|14|TRBJ2-1|TRBV7-9
CASSPDGLYNEQFF
TGTGCCAGCAGCCCAGATGGCCTATACAATGAGCAGTTCTTC
>once|TRBD1|15|TRBJ1-5|TRBV19
CASLPTGASNQPQHF
TGTGCCAGTCTCCCGACAGGGGCTTCCAATCAGCCCCAGCATTTT
>-|TRBD1|15|TRBJ1-1|TRBV19
CASNRDGTANTEAFF
TGTGCCAGTAACCGAGACGGGACAGCGAACACTGAAGCTTTCTTT
>-|TRBD1|14|TRBJ1-6|TRBV5-6
CASSANRGRSPLHF
TGTGCCAGCAGCGCAAACAGGGGACGATCACCCCTCCACTTT
>few|-|15|TRBJ2-5|TRBV6-1
CASSELEGHGETQYF
TGTGCCAGCAGTGAACTAGAGGGGCATGGAGAGACCCAGTACTTC
>-|-|12|TRBJ2-1|TRBV6-2/TRBV6-3
CASSFGRNTQFF
TGTGCCAGCAGTTTCGGCCGTAACACGCAGTTCTTC
>-|TRBD2|16|TRBJ2-3|TRBV27
CASSLSSGRSTDTQYF
TGTGCCAGCAGTTTATCTAGCGGGAGGTCCACAGATACGCAGTATTTT
>-|TRBD2|15|TRBJ2-1|TRBV10-1
CASSRAGGPYNEQFF
TGCGCCAGCAGTCGGGCGGGAGGGCCCTACAATGAGCAGTTCTTC
>-|-|12|TRBJ2-1|TRBV7-9
CASSLLFNEQFF
TGTGCCAGCAGCTTGTTGTTCAATGAGCAGTTCTTC
>-|-|17|TRBJ2-3|TRBV4-3
CASSQVYGRKGMGTQYF
TGCGCCAGCAGCCAAGTGTACGGTCGGAAGGGTATGGGTACGCAGTATTTT
>-|-|15|TRBJ1-1|TRBV5-1
CASSLEPGSLPEAFF
TGCGCCAGCAGCTTGGAACCAGGGTCTTTGCCTGAAGCTTTCTTT
>once|-|13|TRBJ2-1|TRBV4-1
CASSQGAINEQFF
TGCGCCAGCAGCCAAGGAGCGATTAATGAGCAGTTCTTC
>-|-|16|TRBJ1-4|TRBV10-2
CASNEGFRGRKGKLFF
TGCGCCAGCAATGAAGGCTTTCGGGGAAGAAAGGGGAAACTGTTTTTT
>few|-|15|TRBJ2-7|TRBV7-9
CASSLGRMRTYEQYF
TGTGCCAGCAGCTTAGGGCGTATGCGCACCTACGAGCAGTACTTC
>-|-|14|TRBJ1-4|TRBV7-9
CASSSRVLTEKLFF
TGTGCCAGCAGCTCCAGGGTTCTAACGGAAAAACTGTTTTTT
>-|TRBD1|15|TRBJ1-1|TRBV11-2
CASSPRTGTNTEAFF
TGTGCCAGCAGCCCTCGGACAGGGACCAACACTGAAGCTTTCTTT
>-|-|13|TRBJ1-2|TRBV6-5
CASSLTGQYGYTF
TGTGCCAGCAGTTTGACGGGACAATATGGCTACACCTTC
>-|-|15|TRBJ2-3|TRBV27
CASSLEWQGSDTQYF
TGTGCCAGCAGTTTAGAGTGGCAGGGAAGCGATACGCAGTATTTT
>-|-|13|TRBJ2-7|TRBV6-2/TRBV6-3
CASSHTEAHEQYF
TGTGCCAGCAGTCATACAGAAGCGCACGAGCAGTACTTC
>-|TRBD1|13|TRBJ1-1|TRBV7-9
CASSYRTGGSAFF
TGTGCCAGCAGCTATAGGACAGGGGGTTCGGCTTTCTTT
>-|-|14|TRBJ2-7|TRBV28
CASSFIDPDYEQYF
TGTGCCAGCAGTTTCATCGACCCAGACTACGAGCAGTACTTC
>-|TRBD2|16|TRBJ2-1|TRBV11-2
CASSFLSGSSYNEQFF
TGTGCCAGCAGCTTCCTCAGCGGGAGCTCCTACAATGAGCAGTTCTTC
>-|TRBD2|15|TRBJ2-2|TRBV30
CAWRWGLAGTGELFF
TGTGCCTGGAGGTGGGGACTAGCGGGGACCGGGGAGCTGTTTTTT
>-|-|14|TRBJ1-1|TRBV5-1
CASSGNGATTEAFF
TGCGCCAGCAGCGGCAACGGGGCAACCACTGAAGCTTTCTTT
>-|-|13|TRBJ2-5|TRBV29-1
CSVESNGQETQYF
TGCAGCGTTGAATCTAACGGACAAGAGACCCAGTACTTC
>once|-|16|TRBJ2-1|TRBV7-9
CASSSSQTGTYNEQFF
TGTGCCAGCAGCTCCTCTCAGACGGGCACCTACAATGAGCAGTTCTTC
>once|-|13|TRBJ1-2|TRBV9
CASSAGRRYGYTF
TGTGCCAGCAGCGCCGGCCGGAGGTATGGCTACACCTTC
>-|TRBD2|16|TRBJ2-3|TRBV2
CASSAGLAESTDTQYF
TGTGCCAGCAGTGCGGGACTAGCGGAGAGCACAGATACGCAGTATTTT
>-|-|15|TRBJ1-5|TRBV30
CAWSGADHSNQPQHF
TGTGCCTGGTCAGGGGCAGACCATAGCAATCAGCCCCAGCATTTT
>-|TRBD2|14|TRBJ2-7|TRBV6-5
CASSRERGDYEQYF
TGTGCCAGCTCCCGAGAGCGGGGGGACTACGAGCAGTACTTC
>-|TRBD2|17|TRBJ2-1|TRBV3-1/TRBV3-2
CASSQGTSGSPYNEQFF
TGTGCCAGCAGCCAAGGGACTAGCGGGAGTCCCTACAATGAGCAGTTCTTC
>-|-|16|TRBJ1-4|TRBV30
CAWTYLSGRPGEKLFF
TGTGCCTGGACCTATCTCTCGGGGAGGCCTGGTGAAAAACTGTTTTTT
>-|-|16|TRBJ1-2|TRBV11-2
CASSLGVVAQAYGYTF
TGTGCCAGCAGCCTAGGTGTAGTCGCGCAGGCATATGGCTACACCTTC
>-|TRBD2|17|TRBJ2-5|TRBV5-1
CASSPSTSGLGVPAGDF
TGCGCCAGCAGCCCCTCAACCTCGGGACTAGGTGTCCCCGCGGGGGACTTC
>-|TRBD1|15|TRBJ2-5|TRBV3-1/TRBV3-2
CASSQGQGAGETQYF
TGTGCCAGCAGCCAGGGACAGGGGGCGGGAGAGACCCAGTACTTC
>-|-|12|TRBJ2-4|TRBV28
CASQGAGGIQYF
TGTGCCAGCCAGGGGGCGGGAGGCATTCAGTACTTC
>-|-|15|TRBJ2-7|TRBV27
CASRTGGSGSYEQYF
TGTGCCAGCAGAACGGGCGGTAGCGGCTCCTACGAGCAGTACTTC
>-|-|16|TRBJ1-5|TRBV19
CASSPWSGGSNQPQHF
TGTGCCAGTAGCCCCTGGTCTGGCGGTAGCAATCAGCCCCAGCATTTT